The 16 T cell receptor beta chains below were found in one sample sequenced in a study of CD8+CD57+ T cells in acquired aplastic anemia. For CDR3 and TCR beta VDJ profiling, genomic DNA was the template used. Using its own MiXCR run on the reads, TCRdb lists one record per CDR3 protein. Of under 250,000 distinct CDR3 sequences listed, almost 35% are singletons. The sample was sorted CD4+, CD8+, or CD8+CD57+ T cells (not recorded which) from PBMCs. These receptors were taken from a human donor in good health, serving as a control.

In its sample, this clonotype was seen a few times. This chain links TRBV5-1 with TRBJ1-1; 10 nucleotides agree with TRBD1. This CDR3 has 15 residues. Unmatched junction bases numbered 13, after V lost 6 bases and J lost 8 bases. From germline, CDR1 is SGHRS and CDR2 YFSETQ. The chain's CDR3 is CASTSRDRGKEEAFF. Written as DNA, the CDR3 is TGCGCCAGCACCTCCCGGGACAGGGGAAAAGAGGAAGCTTTCTTT.

In this sample, this clonotype turned up many times. CDR3 residues: CAIGTGGRTGELFF. CDR3 DNA: TGTGCCATCGGAACGGGGGGGCGGACCGGGGAGCTGTTTTTT. The J gene is TRBJ2-2, the V gene TRBV10-3, with 8 bases lining up with TRBD2. CDR3 length: 14 amino acids. Trimming cost V 8 bases and J 5 bases; bases outside gene matches: 7. Looked up from germline, CDR1 is ENHRY and CDR2 is SYGVKD.

V usage is TRBV15 and J usage is TRBJ2-5, with TRBD2 matching over 7 bases. CDR1 LNHNV and CDR2 YYDKDF come from the germline V gene (reference sequence). J lost 2 bases, V lost 0 bases, and 6 bases had no gene match. CDR3 length equals 16 residues. This chain's CDR3 is CATSRDRTRKQETQYF. The CDR3 DNA sequence: TGTGCCACCAGCAGAGACAGGACTAGGAAGCAAGAGACCCAGTACTTC.

Notes on this clonotype: The junction shows a germline mismatch at one end, possibly a read error. This rearrangement joins TRBV5-1 to TRBJ2-2; tentative D call: TRBD2 (5 bases). Looked up from germline, CDR1 is SGHRS and CDR2 is YFSETQ. The CDR3 loop spans 14 amino acids. The CDR3 DNA reads as TGCGCCAGCAGCTTGGACCTGAACACCGGGGAGCCGTTTTTT. Translating gives CASSLDLNTGEPFF.

This clonotype has just a few counts. V gene TRBV6-5 combines with J gene TRBJ1-1, with 7 bases that match TRBD1. CDR3 length equals 14 residues. Unmatched junction bases numbered 1, after V lost 2 bases and J lost 1 base. Germline CDR1 reads MNHEY; CDR2 reads SVGAGI. CDR3 sequence: CASSYDRENTEAFF. The CDR3 DNA reads as TGTGCCAGCAGTTACGACAGGGAGAACACTGAAGCTTTCTTT.

Many counts were recorded for this clonotype. The genes are TRBV24-1 and TRBJ2-7; tentative D call: TRBD1 (6 bases). The CDR3 loop spans 14 amino acids. CDR1 is KGHDR and CDR2 is SFDVKD in the germline V gene. V shed 4 bases and J shed 2 bases, with 11 bases lying between them. The CDR3 bases are TGTGCCACCAGTGACCACAGGGACCCCTACGAGCAGTACTTC. Residues: CATSDHRDPYEQYF.

This clonotype has ten or more counts. This sequence joins TRBV25-1 and TRBJ2-5; D is perhaps TRBD1 (6 bases). Germline values: CDR1 MGHDK, CDR2 SYGVNS. The V end lost 6 bases, the J end lost 5 bases, and 22 bases lay between the germline ends. The CDR3 has 16 residues. The CDR3, as DNA: TGTGCCAGCAGATTCCTACCAGGGGAGTTAATCGAGACCCAGTACTTC. Amino acids: CASRFLPGELIETQYF.

This clonotype was seen many times. The chain is built from TRBV11-2 and TRBJ2-7; tentative D call: TRBD1 (6 bases). The ends were cut back, 4 bases at V and 4 bases at J, with 17 bases in the middle. The CDR3 totals 15 residues. Germline values: CDR1 SGHAT, CDR2 FQNNGV. The CDR3 is CASSWQSGTPYEQYF. CDR3 coding DNA: TGTGCCAGCAGCTGGCAATCCGGGACACCGTACGAGCAGTACTTC. Full variable domain (missing parts from reference TRBV11-2 and TRBJ2-7): EAGVAQSPRYKIIEKRQSVAFWCNPISGHATLYWYQQILGQGPKLLIQFQNNGVVDDSQLPKDRFSAERLKGVDSTLKIQPAKLEDSAVYLCASSWQSGTPYEQYFGPGTRLTVT.

This clonotype has a count of ten or more. The V gene is TRBV4-2, the J gene TRBJ1-2; a possible D gene is TRBD1 (5 bases). There are 16 residues in the CDR3. Germline V lookup: CDR1 LGHNA, CDR2 YNFKEQ. The V end lost 0 bases, the J end lost 8 bases, and 19 bases lay between the germline ends. In DNA, the CDR3 is TGTGCCAGCAGCCAAGATAGGTGGGACGCGCTATGGGGCTACACCTTC. Amino acid sequence: CASSQDRWDALWGYTF.

The CDR3 is CASTWDDTDTQYF. In DNA, the CDR3 is TGTGCCAGCACGTGGGACGACACAGATACGCAGTATTTT. The chain joins TRBV2 to TRBJ2-3; either TRBD1 or TRBD2 may fit D (5 bases each). The CDR3 has 13 residues. Between the trimmed V and J ends, which lost 7 bases and 2 bases, there was a span of 10 bases. Germline lookup yields CDR1 SNHLY and CDR2 FYNNEI.

This clonotype was counted only a few times. The J gene is TRBJ2-7, the V gene TRBV25-1; 7 bases are shared with TRBD1. The CDR3 runs to 17 residues. CDR1 is MGHDK and CDR2 is SYGVNS in the germline V gene. V trimming: 6 bases; J trimming: 5 bases; junction bases outside the gene matches: 19. The CDR3 DNA follows: TGTGCCAGCAGCTCCCGTGAGGGGGCGCCTGGGGTGGACGAGCAGTACTTC. Protein sequence: CASSSREGAPGVDEQYF.

This rearrangement joins TRBV4-1 to TRBJ2-5; tentatively, D is TRBD2 (5 bases). The CDR3 totals 13 residues. V was trimmed by 2 bases and J by 1 base, leaving 5 bases between them. Germline-derived CDR1 and CDR2 are MGHRA and YSYEKL. CDR3: CASSQTSQETQYF. The CDR3 DNA is TGCGCCAGCAGCCAAACTAGCCAAGAGACCCAGTACTTC.

As concerns this clonotype: This sequence may be a read error, since a much larger clone differs from it by one base. A read error is likely, as this CDR3 ends without the conserved phenylalanine or tryptophan. This rearrangement joins TRBV2 to TRBJ2-5, with D perhaps being TRBD1 or TRBD2 (5 bases each). Germline CDR1 SNHLY, CDR2 FYNNEI. V lost 7 bases to trimming and J lost 5 bases, with 26 bases between them. The CDR3 totals 17 residues. The CDR3 nucleotides are TGTGCCAGCAAATACCTGAATTATGGGAGAGGGGAGGAGACCCAGTACCTC. It specifies CASKYLNYGRGEETQYL.

This clonotype occurred many times. The CDR3 nucleotides are TGTGCCACCAGTGATCTAAGCACAGATACGCAGTATTTT. Amino acid sequence: CATSDLSTDTQYF. The chain joins TRBV24-1 to TRBJ2-3; D is unresolved. The V gene lost 3 bases and the J gene lost 0 bases, with 3 bases spanning the gap. Germline CDR1 KGHDR, CDR2 SFDVKD. This CDR3 has 13 residues.

Turning to this clonotype: A much larger clonotype is one base distant, so this may be a read error. This chain links TRBV5-4 with TRBJ1-1, with 7 bases lining up with TRBD1. CDR3 size: 14 residues. Germline V gene sequence: CDR1 SGHNT, CDR2 YYREEE (reference sequence). V dropped 3 bases and J dropped 3; count of bases not matched to a gene: 5. Here the CDR3 reads CASSSADRDTEAFF. The DNA for the CDR3 is TGTGCCAGCAGCTCCGCTGACAGGGACACTGAAGCTTTCTTT.

This clonotype has a count of ten or more. The genes are TRBV29-1 and TRBJ1-1, with D possibly being TRBD1 (6 bases). Trimming pared 3 bases from V and 1 base from J, leaving 12 bases between. CDR1 is SQVTM, CDR2 ANQGSEA, per germline. The CDR3 loop spans 14 amino acids. CDR3 nucleotide sequence: TGCAGCGTTGATAGTTGGACAGCGAACACTGAAGCTTTCTTT. Residues: CSVDSWTANTEAFF.